This is a list of T cell receptor beta chains from one sample in a study of cytomegalovirus exposure and HLA in healthy donors. This table comes from immunoSEQ multiplex PCR, and its TCRdb copy is limited to in-frame clones, with some not included. The sample contains approximately 160,000 clones, around four fifths of which appear only once. The sample taken for sequencing was PBMCs. The receptors derive from a girl aged 5-17 years in good health and CMV-seropositive. Each CDR3 is given with its conserved first and last residue. D genes are given only for firm matches. Clone size, where shown, is once, few, many, or a class for clones that have expanded.

D gene: TRBD1; J gene: TRBJ2-7; V gene: TRBV5-1; clone size: .; CDR3 DNA: TGCGCCAGCAGCCCCGGGACAGTTAGTTCCTACGAGCAGTACTTC; CDR3 protein: CASSPGTVSSYEQYF
D gene: TRBD2; J gene: TRBJ2-5; V gene: TRBV27; clone size: .; CDR3 DNA: TGTGCCAGCAGACGTCTCATACGGGAGGCGGGGGGGCCAGGGACCCAGTACTTC; CDR3 protein: CASRRLIREAGGPGTQYF
D gene: TRBD1; J gene: TRBJ2-2; V gene: TRBV19; clone size: .; CDR3 DNA: TGTGCCAGTAGTCTGATTTTCAGGGGGCCTGACCGGAACACCGGGGAGCTGTTTTTT; CDR3 protein: CASSLIFRGPDRNTGELFF
D gene: TRBD2; J gene: TRBJ2-7; V gene: TRBV4-2; clone size: .; CDR3 DNA: TGTGCCAGCAGCCAGACCGGGACTACCTACGAGCAGTACTTC; CDR3 protein: CASSQTGTTYEQYF
D gene: .; J gene: TRBJ1-2; V gene: TRBV6-5; clone size: once; CDR3 DNA: TGTGCCAGCAGTTACGGGGGGACGGGGGGAAGATATGGCTACACCTTC; CDR3 protein: CASSYGGTGGRYGYTF
D gene: TRBD1; J gene: TRBJ2-2; V gene: TRBV12-5; clone size: .; CDR3 DNA: TGTGCTAGTGGTTTGGTTAAAACCGGGACAGGGACCGGGGAGCTGTTTTTT; CDR3 protein: CASGLVKTGTGTGELFF
D gene: .; J gene: TRBJ2-2; V gene: TRBV7-6; clone size: .; CDR3 DNA: TGTGCCAGCAGCTTAGTGGGCCAGGGCCGAGGGGAGCTGTTTTTT; CDR3 protein: CASSLVGQGRGELFF
D gene: TRBD1; J gene: TRBJ1-6; V gene: TRBV12-5; clone size: .; CDR3 DNA: TGTGCTAGTGGTTTGCCTCACGGGGGGTCGACAGGGGGCTATTCACCCCTCCACTTT; CDR3 protein: CASGLPHGGSTGGYSPLHF
D gene: .; J gene: TRBJ1-1; V gene: TRBV19; clone size: .; CDR3 DNA: TGTGCCAGTAGTGCGCAGGGCTGGGGATATTTGGACACTGAAGCTTTCTTT; CDR3 protein: CASSAQGWGYLDTEAFF
D gene: .; J gene: TRBJ1-5; V gene: TRBV13; clone size: .; CDR3 DNA: TGTGCCAGCAGCATCTCGCCAGGGTATAATCCCAATCAGCCCCAGCATTTT; CDR3 protein: CASSISPGYNPNQPQHF
D gene: TRBD1; J gene: TRBJ1-6; V gene: TRBV6-5; clone size: .; CDR3 DNA: TGTGCCAGCAGTTATGCAGGGGGAAGTAATTCACCCCTCCACTTT; CDR3 protein: CASSYAGGSNSPLHF
D gene: .; J gene: TRBJ1-1; V gene: TRBV11-2; clone size: .; CDR3 DNA: TGTGCCAGCAGCTCAGGGGCTTCAAGAGCTTTCTTT; CDR3 protein: CASSSGASRAFF
D gene: .; J gene: TRBJ1-2; V gene: TRBV4-1; clone size: few; CDR3 DNA: TGCGCCAGCAGCCCGGGACTGAACTATGGCTACACCTTC; CDR3 protein: CASSPGLNYGYTF
D gene: .; J gene: TRBJ1-6; V gene: TRBV15; clone size: .; CDR3 DNA: TGTGCCACCAGCAGAGACGACCGCGCGGCACCCCTCCACTTT; CDR3 protein: CATSRDDRAAPLHF
D gene: .; J gene: TRBJ1-2; V gene: TRBV30; clone size: .; CDR3 DNA: TGTGCCTGGAGCCTTCTAGGAGGGGCGGGTGGCTACACCTTC; CDR3 protein: CAWSLLGGAGGYTF
D gene: .; J gene: TRBJ1-1; V gene: TRBV2; clone size: .; CDR3 DNA: TGTGCCAGCAGTGTAACAGGGTGGGAAGCTTTCTTT; CDR3 protein: CASSVTGWEAFF
D gene: TRBD1; J gene: TRBJ1-1; V gene: TRBV5-1; clone size: .; CDR3 DNA: TGCGCCAGCAGCCGGGGGACAGGGGTAGATCGGAACACTGAAGCTTTCTTT; CDR3 protein: CASSRGTGVDRNTEAFF
D gene: .; J gene: TRBJ2-1; V gene: TRBV10-3; clone size: .; CDR3 DNA: TGTGCCATCAGTGACAGTGGCCGAGAGCAGTTCTTC; CDR3 protein: CAISDSGREQFF
D gene: .; J gene: TRBJ1-4; V gene: TRBV28; clone size: .; CDR3 DNA: TGTGCCACCAGCCTATCCGGAGGTGAAAAACTGTTTTTT; CDR3 protein: CATSLSGGEKLFF
D gene: .; J gene: TRBJ1-2; V gene: TRBV27; clone size: .; CDR3 DNA: TGTGCCAGCAGTTCTCCCGGGACTTTGGGTGGCTACACCTTC; CDR3 protein: CASSSPGTLGGYTF
D gene: TRBD1; J gene: TRBJ2-1; V gene: TRBV4-1; clone size: .; CDR3 DNA: TGCGCCAGCAGCCAAGAGAGGTCCGCAGGGGGCTGGATCGATGAGCAGTTCTTC; CDR3 protein: CASSQERSAGGWIDEQFF
D gene: .; J gene: TRBJ1-1; V gene: TRBV15; clone size: .; CDR3 DNA: TGTGCCACCAGCAGAGCTGGCAGGGGGAACACTGAAGCTTTCTTT; CDR3 protein: CATSRAGRGNTEAFF
D gene: .; J gene: TRBJ2-2; V gene: TRBV19; clone size: .; CDR3 DNA: TGTGCCAGTAGTATTGGACTGAACACCGGGGAGCTGTTTTTT; CDR3 protein: CASSIGLNTGELFF
D gene: TRBD2; J gene: TRBJ2-1; V gene: TRBV9; clone size: .; CDR3 DNA: TGTGCCAGCAGCTTCCTTAGCGGGGACTCCTACAATGAGCAGTTCTTC; CDR3 protein: CASSFLSGDSYNEQFF
D gene: TRBD2; J gene: TRBJ2-1; V gene: TRBV4-1; clone size: .; CDR3 DNA: TGCGCCAGCAGCCAAGACCGGGGGGGGCGCAATGAGCAGTTCTTC; CDR3 protein: CASSQDRGGRNEQFF
D gene: .; J gene: TRBJ1-2; V gene: TRBV6-5; clone size: .; CDR3 DNA: TGTGCCAGCAGTTACTCGAGGGTAGGGAGTTCTTATGGCTACACCTTC; CDR3 protein: CASSYSRVGSSYGYTF
D gene: TRBD1; J gene: TRBJ1-2; V gene: TRBV14; clone size: .; CDR3 DNA: TGTGCCAGCAGCCAAGGGACAGGGAATGGCTACACCTTC; CDR3 protein: CASSQGTGNGYTF
D gene: TRBD1; J gene: TRBJ2-2; V gene: TRBV5-5; clone size: .; CDR3 DNA: TGTGCCAGCAGCTTCCGCTCAGGGGGCTTCACCGGGGAGCTGTTTTTT; CDR3 protein: CASSFRSGGFTGELFF
D gene: TRBD1; J gene: TRBJ1-6; V gene: TRBV25-1; clone size: .; CDR3 DNA: TGTGCCAGCAGTGCCGGGACAGGGGCCTCACCCCTCCACTTT; CDR3 protein: CASSAGTGASPLHF
D gene: TRBD1; J gene: TRBJ2-3; V gene: TRBV15; clone size: .; CDR3 DNA: TGTGCCACCAGCAGAGATAACAGGGGCGAAGATACGCAGTATTTT; CDR3 protein: CATSRDNRGEDTQYF
D gene: TRBD1; J gene: TRBJ1-1; V gene: TRBV5-4; clone size: .; CDR3 DNA: TGTGCCAGCAGCTTGGATGGTAGGGGGCAGACTGAAGCTTTCTTT; CDR3 protein: CASSLDGRGQTEAFF
D gene: TRBD1; J gene: TRBJ2-3; V gene: TRBV9; clone size: .; CDR3 DNA: TGTGCCAGCAGCGTAGAGGACAGGGGGACAGATACGCAGTATTTT; CDR3 protein: CASSVEDRGTDTQYF
D gene: .; J gene: TRBJ2-5; V gene: TRBV2; clone size: .; CDR3 DNA: TGTGCCAGCACCCGAGGGAGGCAGGGGGGAGAGACCCAGTACTTC; CDR3 protein: CASTRGRQGGETQYF
D gene: .; J gene: TRBJ1-4; V gene: TRBV2; clone size: .; CDR3 DNA: TGTGCCAGCAGTGCCGGGGGGGGAGGTAATGAAAAACTGTTTTTT; CDR3 protein: CASSAGGGGNEKLFF
D gene: TRBD1; J gene: TRBJ2-3; V gene: TRBV10-1; clone size: few; CDR3 DNA: TGCGCCAGCAGTGAGGACAGGGGGCCCACAGATACGCAGTATTTT; CDR3 protein: CASSEDRGPTDTQYF
D gene: TRBD1; J gene: TRBJ1-6; V gene: TRBV19; clone size: .; CDR3 DNA: TGTGCCACCCTCGCCCGGGACAGGAATTCACCCCTCCACTTT; CDR3 protein: CATLARDRNSPLHF
D gene: TRBD1; J gene: TRBJ1-4; V gene: TRBV5-1; clone size: .; CDR3 DNA: TGCGCCAGCAGGACAGGGTTCGGGGAAAAACTGTTTTTT; CDR3 protein: CASRTGFGEKLFF
D gene: TRBD2; J gene: TRBJ2-7; V gene: TRBV2; clone size: few; CDR3 DNA: TGTGCCAGCAGTCTAACTAGCGGGGGACCCTACGAGCAGTACTTC; CDR3 protein: CASSLTSGGPYEQYF
D gene: .; J gene: TRBJ1-1; V gene: TRBV6-1; clone size: .; CDR3 DNA: TGTGCCAGCAGTCCAGGACTGAACCAAGCTTTCTTT; CDR3 protein: CASSPGLNQAFF
D gene: TRBD1; J gene: TRBJ1-1; V gene: TRBV4-2; clone size: .; CDR3 DNA: TGTGCCACCACCGTGGGACAGGGGTTAATGGGGCACACTGAAGCTTTCTTT; CDR3 protein: CATTVGQGLMGHTEAFF
D gene: TRBD1; J gene: TRBJ2-1; V gene: TRBV6-6; clone size: .; CDR3 DNA: TGTGCCAGCAGTCACAGGGGGCAGGTCAATGAGCAGTTCTTC; CDR3 protein: CASSHRGQVNEQFF
D gene: TRBD1; J gene: TRBJ2-6; V gene: TRBV4-1; clone size: .; CDR3 DNA: TGCGCCAGCAGCCAAAGACAGGGCTCTGGGGCCAACGTCCTGACTTTC; CDR3 protein: CASSQRQGSGANVLTF
D gene: .; J gene: TRBJ1-1; V gene: TRBV4-1; clone size: .; CDR3 DNA: TGCGCCAGCAGCCAAGCATCAGGAAAAAACACTGAAGCTTTCTTT; CDR3 protein: CASSQASGKNTEAFF
D gene: TRBD1; J gene: TRBJ1-1; V gene: TRBV19; clone size: once; CDR3 DNA: TGTGCCAGTAGGAGGACAGGGGACATGAACACTGAAGCTTTCTTT; CDR3 protein: CASRRTGDMNTEAFF
D gene: TRBD1; J gene: TRBJ1-1; V gene: TRBV7-9; clone size: .; CDR3 DNA: TGTGCCAGCAGCTGGACAGGGGGGAACACTGAAGCTTTCTTT; CDR3 protein: CASSWTGGNTEAFF
D gene: .; J gene: TRBJ2-1; V gene: TRBV5-1; clone size: few; CDR3 DNA: TGCGCCAGCAGCTTTAATCGGGGAAGGAACTACAATGAGCAGTTCTTC; CDR3 protein: CASSFNRGRNYNEQFF
D gene: .; J gene: TRBJ1-5; V gene: TRBV12-5; clone size: .; CDR3 DNA: TGTGCTAGTGGTTTGGTACCGGGACAAGCGTTGAATCAGCCCCAGCATTTT; CDR3 protein: CASGLVPGQALNQPQHF
D gene: TRBD2; J gene: TRBJ2-7; V gene: TRBV5-1; clone size: .; CDR3 DNA: TGCGCCAGCAGCTTTTCGACTAGCGGGGCCTACGAGCAGTACTTC; CDR3 protein: CASSFSTSGAYEQYF
D gene: .; J gene: TRBJ1-2; V gene: TRBV5-1; clone size: once; CDR3 DNA: TGCGCCAGCAGCTCTTCTGCAGAGGGTGTCTATGGCTACACCTTC; CDR3 protein: CASSSSAEGVYGYTF
D gene: .; J gene: TRBJ2-3; V gene: TRBV9; clone size: .; CDR3 DNA: TGTGCCAGCAGCGTATCGGGATGGACGGCAGATACGCAGTATTTT; CDR3 protein: CASSVSGWTADTQYF
D gene: .; J gene: TRBJ2-2; V gene: TRBV4-1; clone size: .; CDR3 DNA: TGCGCCAGCAGCCAACTCGCGAACACCGGGGAGCTGTTTTTT; CDR3 protein: CASSQLANTGELFF
D gene: TRBD1; J gene: TRBJ1-1; V gene: TRBV7-9; clone size: .; CDR3 DNA: TGTGCCAGCAGCTGGACAGGTGGGGCCACTGAAGCTTTCTTT; CDR3 protein: CASSWTGGATEAFF
D gene: .; J gene: TRBJ1-4; V gene: TRBV7-2; clone size: .; CDR3 DNA: TGTGCCAGCAGCCCGGGATCAGACGAAAAACTGTTTTTT; CDR3 protein: CASSPGSDEKLFF
D gene: .; J gene: TRBJ1-1; V gene: TRBV7-6; clone size: .; CDR3 DNA: TGTGCCAGCAGCTCCACGCTAAGGGGCGAAGCTTTCTTT; CDR3 protein: CASSSTLRGEAFF
D gene: TRBD1; J gene: TRBJ1-2; V gene: TRBV6-1; clone size: .; CDR3 DNA: TGTGCCAGCAGTGATTGGACAGGGGGGAACTATGGCTACACCTTC; CDR3 protein: CASSDWTGGNYGYTF